Only a few counts were recorded for the clone carrying this T cell receptor (beta chain). The source of the sample is a study of blood T cell repertoires in COVID-19. The V gene lost 7 bases and the J gene lost 4 bases, with 16 bases spanning the gap. Per germline, CDR1 SQVTM and CDR2 ANQGSEA. This CDR3 contains 13 residues. Measured with immunoSEQ multiplex PCR; TCRdb has only the in-frame clones, and not every one. This sample has tens of thousands of clones, with 55% to 80% found just once. The receptor comes from a woman in her 70s with COVID-19, enrolled during active disease. The specimen sequenced was peripheral blood. The chain has TRBV29-1 and TRBJ1-1, with D perhaps matching TRBD1 (6 bases). Written as DNA, the CDR3 is TGCAGCGCTGCACAGGGCCTTAGCACTGAAGCTTTCTTT. Its translation: CSAAQGLSTEAFF.